This is a list of T cell receptor beta chains from one sample in a study of shared clonotypes between healthy human individuals. Sequencing was performed with immunoSEQ multiplex PCR; in TCRdb, only in-frame clones are kept and a portion is missing. The sample has about half a million clones; approximately 85% are singletons. The sequenced material came from PBMCs. Receptor source: a woman in her thirties or forties in good health. Some clones in this sample may be carry-over from other donors' samples. Both conserved end residues are part of each CDR3. Fields, in order: D gene, J gene, V gene, CDR3 length, clone size, CDR3 DNA, CDR3 protein. A D gene is named only where the DNA matches it firmly. Clone size is shown for a subset of rows, as once, few, many or a class of expanded clone.

NA	TRBJ2-5	TRBV27	14	NA	TGTGCCAGCAGGCTAAACATGGGGGGAGAGACCCAGTACTTC	CASRLNMGGETQYF
TRBD1	TRBJ2-7	TRBV12-5	13	NA	TGTGCTAGTGGTTTGGAAGGGGGCCACGAGCAGTACTTC	CASGLEGGHEQYF
NA	TRBJ1-5	TRBV19	13	NA	TGTGCCAGTAAGCTTGAGGGCGATCAGCCCCAGCATTTT	CASKLEGDQPQHF
NA	TRBJ1-1	TRBV14	16	NA	TGTGCCAGCAGCCAAGATCGCGGCAGCTTTAACACTGAAGCTTTCTTT	CASSQDRGSFNTEAFF
NA	TRBJ2-7	TRBV28	11	NA	TGTGCCAGCGGACATGTCTACGAGCAGTACTTC	CASGHVYEQYF
NA	TRBJ2-3	TRBV9	18	NA	TGTGCCAGCAGCTCCCGGGGGTTCGGGCGTCCCGGGACAGATACGCAGTATTTT	CASSSRGFGRPGTDTQYF
TRBD1	TRBJ1-1	TRBV7-2	15	NA	TGTGCCAGCAGCCTCCCCGAGACAGGGATCACTGAAGCTTTCTTT	CASSLPETGITEAFF
TRBD1	TRBJ2-7	TRBV11-2	15	NA	TGTGCCAGCAGCTCAGGGGGCTACCCGTCCTACGAGCAGTACTTC	CASSSGGYPSYEQYF
TRBD2	TRBJ2-2	TRBV7-3	24	NA	TGTGCCAGCAGCTTAACCGGGACACCCCTTACGGGACTAGCGGGCAGCCAGAACACCGGGGAGCTGTTTTTT	CASSLTGTPLTGLAGSQNTGELFF
TRBD2	TRBJ2-7	TRBV18	16	NA	TGTGCCAGCTCGCCTATGACTAGCGGGAGCTCCTACGAGCAGTACTTC	CASSPMTSGSSYEQYF
TRBD2	TRBJ2-1	TRBV4-1	15	NA	TGCGCCAGCAGCCCGGGACTAGCGGCATACAATGAGCAGTTCTTC	CASSPGLAAYNEQFF
NA	TRBJ2-7	TRBV28	15	NA	TGTGCCAGCAGCCCCAGCTCCGGGGCCCCTTACGAGCAGTACTTC	CASSPSSGAPYEQYF
NA	TRBJ1-4	TRBV5-5	15	NA	TGTGCCAGCAGCTTGGGCAGGGGTGTTGGGGAAAAACTGTTTTTT	CASSLGRGVGEKLFF
NA	TRBJ2-5	TRBV7-6	14	once	TGTGCCAGCAGCTTAGGTTGGCAGGGGGAGACCCAGTACTTC	CASSLGWQGETQYF
NA	TRBJ1-1	TRBV28	11	NA	TGTGCCAGCAGTTTAGGCCGGGAAGCTTTCTTT	CASSLGREAFF
TRBD2	TRBJ2-1	TRBV27	17	NA	TGTGCCAGCAGTCCCCGCCGACTAGCCGGCTCCTACAATGAGCAGTTCTTC	CASSPRRLAGSYNEQFF
NA	TRBJ2-2	TRBV18	15	NA	TGTGCCAGCTCGTCGGGACCGAGGAACACCGGGGAGCTGTTTTTT	CASSSGPRNTGELFF
TRBD2	TRBJ2-1	TRBV4-2	16	once	TGTGCCAGCAGCCAGAGGACTAGCGGGAGGGGTAATGAGCAGTTCTTC	CASSQRTSGRGNEQFF
NA	TRBJ1-1	TRBV13	13	few	TGTGCCAGCAGCTTAGCGATGAACACTGAAGCTTTCTTT	CASSLAMNTEAFF
TRBD2	TRBJ2-7	TRBV18	19	few	TGTGCCAGCTCACCTTTCCTGACTAGCGGGAAGAGCCGTTCGGGCGAGCAGTACTTC	CASSPFLTSGKSRSGEQYF
NA	TRBJ2-7	TRBV27	14	NA	TGTGCCAGCAGTCCGGTGCGGGCCTCCTACGAGCAGTACTTC	CASSPVRASYEQYF
NA	TRBJ1-1	TRBV5-4	13	few	TGTGCCAGCAGCTCACAGGGGAACACTGAAGCTTTCTTT	CASSSQGNTEAFF
NA	TRBJ2-3	TRBV27	14	NA	TGTGCCAGCAGTTTGGGCAGGGGCACAGATACGCAGTATTTT	CASSLGRGTDTQYF
NA	TRBJ1-5	TRBV2	15	few	TGTGCCAGCAGATTGGGGGATTCAAACAATCAGCCCCAGCATTTT	CASRLGDSNNQPQHF
NA	TRBJ1-2	TRBV2	15	NA	TGTGCCAGCACTACTGAAAGGGGGGTCTCCTATGGCTACACCTTC	CASTTERGVSYGYTF
NA	TRBJ2-6	TRBV15	15	NA	TGTGCCACCAGCAGAGTCGCCTCTGGGGCCAACGTCCTGACTTTC	CATSRVASGANVLTF
NA	TRBJ2-2	TRBV5-4	15	NA	TGTGCCAGCAGCTTGGGGGTGAGGAACACCGGGGAGCTGTTTTTT	CASSLGVRNTGELFF